This TCR beta chain is from a study of blood T cell repertoires in COVID-19. The method was immunoSEQ multiplex PCR; TCRdb's version includes in-frame clones alone and lacks a portion of them. Of approximately 110,000 clones in the sample, around 86% are singletons; the top ten hold 4.1%. The germline V gene has CDR1 SGHNT and CDR2 YYREEE (reference sequence). The CDR3 totals 13 residues. Trimming took off 3 bases at V and 3 bases at J, with 9 bases between the two ends. The TCR sequence derives from a man aged 50-59 years with acute or convalescent COVID-19. J is TRBJ2-5 and V is TRBV5-4; possible D gene TRBD2, 6 bases. The sample consisted of peripheral blood. The DNA of the CDR3 is TGTGCCAGCAGCTGGGACTTGAAAGAGACCCAGTACTTC. Amino acids: CASSWDLKETQYF.